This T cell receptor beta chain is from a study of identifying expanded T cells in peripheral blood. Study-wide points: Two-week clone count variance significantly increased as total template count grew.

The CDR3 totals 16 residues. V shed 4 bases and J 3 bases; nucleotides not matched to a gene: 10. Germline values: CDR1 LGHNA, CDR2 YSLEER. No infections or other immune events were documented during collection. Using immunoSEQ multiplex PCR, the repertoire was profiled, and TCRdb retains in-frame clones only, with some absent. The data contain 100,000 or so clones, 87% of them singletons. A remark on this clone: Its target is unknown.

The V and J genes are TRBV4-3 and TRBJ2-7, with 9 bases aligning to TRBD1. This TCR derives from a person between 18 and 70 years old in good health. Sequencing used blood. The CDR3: CASSPTLDRGIYEQYF. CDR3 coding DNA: TGCGCCAGCAGCCCTACCTTGGACAGGGGAATCTACGAGCAGTACTTC.